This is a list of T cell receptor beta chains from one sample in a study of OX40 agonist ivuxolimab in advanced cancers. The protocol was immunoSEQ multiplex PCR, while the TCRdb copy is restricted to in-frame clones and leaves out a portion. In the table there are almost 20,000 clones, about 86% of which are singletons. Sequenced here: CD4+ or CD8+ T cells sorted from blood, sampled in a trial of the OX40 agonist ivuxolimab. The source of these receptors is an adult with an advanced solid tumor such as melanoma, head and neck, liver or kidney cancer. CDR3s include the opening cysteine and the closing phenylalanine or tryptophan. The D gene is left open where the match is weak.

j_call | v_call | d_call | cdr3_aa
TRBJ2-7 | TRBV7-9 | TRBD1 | CASSLGQGIGSNEQYF
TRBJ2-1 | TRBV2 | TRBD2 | CASSESSGGAVEQFF
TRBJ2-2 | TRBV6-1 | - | CASSPMSDTGELFF
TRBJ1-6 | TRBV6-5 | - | CASSLTERNSPLHF
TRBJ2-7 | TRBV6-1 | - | CASSESSGHHAGAKYEQYF
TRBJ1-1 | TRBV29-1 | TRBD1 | CSGTTGLGTEAFF
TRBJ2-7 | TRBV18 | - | CASSPDGYEQYF
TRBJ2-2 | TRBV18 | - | CASSPPNGRDTGELFF
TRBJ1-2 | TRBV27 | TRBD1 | CASSTIFGQGAGYTF
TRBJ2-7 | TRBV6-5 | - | CASSYVGGADEQYF
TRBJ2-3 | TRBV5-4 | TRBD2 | CASSPSGGRGDTQYF
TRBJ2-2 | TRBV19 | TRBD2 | CASSIRTSVAGELFF
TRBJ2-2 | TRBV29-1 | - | CSVKQGPSNTGELFF
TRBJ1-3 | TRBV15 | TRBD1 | CATSRGDRLGNTIYF
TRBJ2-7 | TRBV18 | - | CASSPAGSNDEQYF
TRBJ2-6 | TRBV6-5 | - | CASPPRSGANVLTF
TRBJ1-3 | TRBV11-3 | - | CASSGGGGSGNTIYF
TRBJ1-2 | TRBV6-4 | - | CASSDSGGGYGYTF
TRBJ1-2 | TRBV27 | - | CASSLAGTTSNYGYTF
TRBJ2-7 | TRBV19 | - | CASSGPREQYF
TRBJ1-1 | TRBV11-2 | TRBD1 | CASSPDRASTEAFF
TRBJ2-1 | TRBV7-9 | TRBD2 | CASSRAGDPYNEQFF
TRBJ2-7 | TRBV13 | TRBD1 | CASSFWKGQGAHEQYF
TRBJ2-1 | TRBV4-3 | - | CASSQDRTTEQFF
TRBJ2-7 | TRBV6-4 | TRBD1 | CASSERTGATYEQYF
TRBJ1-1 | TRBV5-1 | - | CASGREGNTEAFF
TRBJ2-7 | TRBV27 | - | CASSLGDAYEQYF
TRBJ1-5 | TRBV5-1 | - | CASSNGDSNQPQHF
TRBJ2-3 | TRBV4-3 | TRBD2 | CASSQDGREGWPDTQYF
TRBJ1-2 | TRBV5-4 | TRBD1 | CASSGGGTGDGYTF
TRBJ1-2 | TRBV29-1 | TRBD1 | CSAGQGSGYTF
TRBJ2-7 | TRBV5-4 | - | CASSLGWGGSYEQYF
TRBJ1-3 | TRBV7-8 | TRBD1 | CASSLGGPGQTSGNTIYF
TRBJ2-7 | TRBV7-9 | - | CASSLIGGVDEQYF
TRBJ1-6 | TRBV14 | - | CASSQDGEVNSPLHF
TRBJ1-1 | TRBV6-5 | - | CASSYRLDTEAFF
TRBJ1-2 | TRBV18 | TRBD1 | CASSSETGNYGYTF
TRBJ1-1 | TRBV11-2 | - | CASSLDVGDTEAFF
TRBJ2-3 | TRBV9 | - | CASSPRDASTDTQYF
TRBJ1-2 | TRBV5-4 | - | CASSLPGRESGGYTF
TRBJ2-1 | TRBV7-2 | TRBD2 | CASSLKRGSSYNEQFF
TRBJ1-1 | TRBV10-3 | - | CAISEFEIMNTEAFF
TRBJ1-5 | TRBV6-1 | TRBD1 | CASWGQGASNQPQHF
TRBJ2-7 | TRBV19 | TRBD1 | CASSIRDRSYEQYF
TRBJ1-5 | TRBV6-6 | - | CASSPGVTQHF
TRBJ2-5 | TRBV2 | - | CASTEGLRETQYF
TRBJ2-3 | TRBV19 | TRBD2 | CASKDSGRADTQYF